The present TCR beta chain was sequenced within a study of blood T cell repertoires in COVID-19. The wider study: The United States, Italy and Spain supplied acute and convalescent COVID-19 samples. Sources were T cells, B-cell-depleted T cells, or PBMCs; the material itself was cDNA or gDNA.

As originally analysed: By means of reference gene primer amplification, nucleated cell counts were estimated. The protocol was immunoSEQ multiplex PCR, while the TCRdb copy is restricted to in-frame clones and leaves out a portion. The V and J calls and the clone size are those of that table, but D and trimming were determined from the DNA. The data show 200,000 to 250,000 clones, about three quarters seen once. CDR1 is DFQATT, CDR2 SNEGSKA, per germline (reference sequence). The CDR3 has 11 residues. Trimming cost V 1 base and J 9 bases, with 7 bases left between them. This TCR was recovered from a woman in her seventies with acute or convalescent COVID-19. The specimen was peripheral blood. This rearrangement joins TRBV20-1 to TRBJ2-1; no clear D gene. The CDR3, as DNA: TGCAGTGCTAGAGCTCTGCGTGAGCAGTTCTTC. It is translated as CSARALREQFF.